Below, 21 T cell receptor beta chains from the same sample are listed, as sequenced in a study of blood T cell repertoires in COVID-19. The assay was immunoSEQ multiplex PCR, and TCRdb's table has in-frame clones only and misses some. The data show roughly 150,000 clones, 83% seen once. The sequencing input was peripheral blood. Receptor source: a woman of 80 years or more with acute or convalescent COVID-19.

The CDR3 spells CASSFLGGNSPLHF. The CDR3 DNA follows: TGTGCCAGCAGTTTCCTCGGAGGGAATTCACCCCTCCACTTT. The rearrangement uses TRBV28 and TRBJ1-6, with D unclear. V was clipped by 3 bases and J by 7 bases, with 10 bases between them. In germline, CDR1 is MDHEN, CDR2 SYDVKM. This CDR3 comprises 14 residues.

The chain uses TRBV5-1 and TRBJ1-1, with D tentatively TRBD1 (6 bases). V shed 0 bases and J shed 3 bases, with 12 bases lying between them. The V gene's germline CDR1 is SGHRS and CDR2 YFSETQ. CDR3 length equals 15 residues. CDR3 nucleotides: TGCGCCAGCAGCTTGGCCTGGGCAGGGGACACTGAAGCTTTCTTT. Protein: CASSLAWAGDTEAFF.

This rearrangement joins TRBV5-6 to TRBJ1-1; 7 bases map to TRBD1. The CDR3 is made up of 17 amino acids. Germline-derived CDR1 and CDR2 are SGHDT and YYEEEE. V was clipped by 2 bases and J by 7 bases; unmatched bases: 17. The CDR3 here is CASSFRKGALGPGEAFF. The CDR3 DNA reads TGTGCCAGCAGCTTTAGGAAGGGGGCGCTGGGGCCCGGTGAAGCTTTCTTT.

V gene TRBV7-8 combines with J gene TRBJ1-5; maybe TRBD1 (5 bases). The CDR3 runs 14 residues. From germline, CDR1 is SGHVS and CDR2 FQNEAQ. Trimming cost V 0 bases and J 5 bases, with 8 bases left between them. CDR3 sequence: CASSLATADQPQHF. CDR3 sequence (DNA): TGTGCCAGCAGCTTAGCGACAGCAGATCAGCCCCAGCATTTT.

The genes are TRBV7-2 and TRBJ2-7; 8 nucleotides agree with TRBD1. The CDR3 is 14 amino acids. Per the germline V gene, CDR1 is SGHTA and CDR2 is FQGNSA. The ends lost 5 bases at V and 6 bases at J; junction bases unmatched: 9. The chain's CDR3 is CASSQWTGLGEQYF. The CDR3 DNA reads as TGTGCCAGCAGCCAATGGACAGGGTTGGGCGAGCAGTACTTC.

The CDR3 spells CASSQVQGVSYEQFF. DNA for the CDR3: TGCGCCAGCAGCCAAGTACAGGGGGTGAGCTATGAGCAGTTCTTC. The chain is built from TRBV4-1 and TRBJ2-1; 8 bases are shared with TRBD1. The CDR3 is 15 residues long. Germline V gene data show CDR1 as MGHRA and CDR2 as YSYEKL. V dropped 1 base and J dropped 8; count of bases not matched to a gene: 7.

This chain connects TRBV27 to TRBJ1-6; D is unclear. The germline V and J ends were trimmed by 4 bases and 7 bases, with 11 bases remaining between them. CDR1 and CDR2 (germline): MNHEY, SMNVEV (reference sequence). The CDR3 is made up of 14 amino acids. The CDR3 DNA reads TGTGCCAGCAGTTGGGCGGGTGAAAATTCACCCCTCCACTTT. Translated: CASSWAGENSPLHF.

The V gene is TRBV7-9, the J gene TRBJ2-1; D perhaps matches TRBD1 (6 bases). Looked up from germline, CDR1 is SEHNR and CDR2 is FQNEAQ (reference sequence). This CDR3 contains 15 residues. The germline V and J ends were trimmed by 5 bases and 7 bases, with 18 bases remaining between them. The CDR3 region is CASSPTLAGVNEQFF. In DNA, the CDR3 is TGTGCCAGCAGCCCCACCCTAGCAGGGGTGAATGAGCAGTTCTTC.

The chain employs TRBV6-4 and TRBJ2-2, with 9 nucleotides matching TRBD2. Germline V gives CDR1 MRHNA, CDR2 SNTAGT. This CDR3 contains 15 residues. Germline trimming cut 4 bases from V and 2 bases from J; bases unmatched to any gene: 2. CDR3 region: CASSALAGNTGELFF. CDR3 nucleotide sequence: TGTGCCAGCAGTGCCCTAGCGGGAAACACCGGGGAGCTGTTTTTT.

There are a few counts of this clone. The rearrangement uses TRBV28 and TRBJ1-1, with D perhaps TRBD1 (6 bases). CDR3 length: 15 amino acids. The germline V gene encodes CDR1 MDHEN and CDR2 SYDVKM. Trimming shortened V by 5 bases and J by 1 base, and 14 bases separated the two germline ends. The CDR3 protein is CASSTTGTPNTEAFF. CDR3 coding DNA: TGTGCCAGCAGTACTACCGGGACACCGAACACTGAAGCTTTCTTT.

The V call is TRBV2, the J call TRBJ2-1, with 10 positions matching TRBD2. The CDR3 runs to 16 residues. J gave up 2 bases and V 7 bases, and 8 bases lay outside the gene matches. Germline CDR1 SNHLY, CDR2 FYNNEI. The CDR3 loop reads CASTKGSGRAYNEQFF. The CDR3 DNA reads TGTGCCAGCACCAAGGGAAGCGGGAGGGCCTACAATGAGCAGTTCTTC.

This clone was seen only a few times. The chain links TRBV23-1 to TRBJ1-4; 9 positions match TRBD1. TRBV23-1 counts as an open reading frame of uncertain function. CDR3 length: 15 residues. The J segment lost 7 bases and the V segment lost 4 bases, leaving 7 bases of the junction unmatched. DNA of the CDR3: TGCGCCAGCAGTCGTCGACCGACAGGGGGTGAAAAACTGTTTTTT. It codes for CASSRRPTGGEKLFF.

The rearrangement uses TRBV7-2 and TRBJ2-1; weak D call: TRBD2 (6 bases). The V gene's germline CDR1 is SGHTA and CDR2 FQGNSA. This CDR3 region has 15 residues. V was shortened by 1 base and J by 10 bases, with 17 bases between the two germline ends. CDR3 protein: CASSLVSSRTIEQFF. The CDR3 region has the DNA TGTGCCAGCAGCTTAGTCTCCAGCCGGACTATCGAGCAGTTCTTC. Drawing the rest from reference TRBV7-2 and TRBJ2-1, the complete variable domain is GAGVSQSPSNKVTEKGKDVELRCDPISGHTALYWYRQSLGQGLEFLIYFQGNSAPDKSGLPSDRFSAERTGGSVSTLTIQRTQQEDSAVYLCASSLVSSRTIEQFFGPGTRLTVL.

The chain links TRBV5-1 to TRBJ2-5; 9 bases line up with TRBD2. Germline lookup yields CDR1 SGHRS and CDR2 YFSETQ. The CDR3 runs 15 residues. V shed 3 bases and J 2 bases; nucleotides not matched to a gene: 5. CDR3 DNA: TGCGCCAGCAGCTGGGGTAGCGGGAGACAAGAGACCCAGTACTTC. Translated: CASSWGSGRQETQYF. Full variable domain (missing parts from reference TRBV5-1 and TRBJ2-5): KAGVTQTPRYLIKTRGQQVTLSCSPISGHRSVSWYQQTPGQGLQFLFEYFSETQRNKGNFPGRFSGRQFSNSRSEMNVSTLELGDSALYLCASSWGSGRQETQYFGPGTRLLVL.

The chain recombines TRBV5-1 with TRBJ2-5; D is possibly TRBD2 (6 bases). Trimming cost V 2 bases and J 4 bases, with 15 bases left between them. Looked up from germline, CDR1 is SGHRS and CDR2 is YFSETQ. This CDR3 contains 15 residues. As DNA, the CDR3 is TGCGCCAGCAGCTTCTCCGGGGGTGGGTCAGAGACCCAGTACTTC. It specifies CASSFSGGGSETQYF. The variable domain in full, with the rest retrieved from reference TRBV5-1 and TRBJ2-5, is KAGVTQTPRYLIKTRGQQVTLSCSPISGHRSVSWYQQTPGQGLQFLFEYFSETQRNKGNFPGRFSGRQFSNSRSEMNVSTLELGDSALYLCASSFSGGGSETQYFGPGTRLLVL.

In DNA, the CDR3 is TGTGCCAGCAGCACACCCGGGACAGGGCACGAAAAACTGTTTTTT. Its protein is CASSTPGTGHEKLFF. The chain couples TRBV3-1 (or the pseudogene TRBV3-2) to TRBJ1-4, with 9 bases matching TRBD1. Germline values: CDR1 LGHDT, CDR2 YNNKEL (reference sequence). After removal of 5 bases from V and 8 bases from J, the junction contained 9 bases not matched to a gene. This CDR3 is built from 15 residues.

The gene calls are TRBV14 and TRBJ2-1; tentative D call: TRBD2 (6 bases). Trimming pared 1 base from V and 10 bases from J, leaving 11 bases between. The CDR3 is 13 residues long. Per germline, CDR1 SGHDN and CDR2 FVKESK. The CDR3 sequence is CASSQVQAGEQFF. The CDR3 nucleotides are TGTGCCAGCAGCCAAGTCCAAGCGGGCGAGCAGTTCTTC.

This chain joins TRBV19 and TRBJ2-1; a possible D gene is TRBD1 (5 bases). This CDR3 spans 15 amino acids. The germline CDR1 and CDR2 sequences are LNHDA and SQIVND (reference sequence). V dropped 5 bases and J dropped 0 bases, with 11 bases sitting between them. CDR3 nucleotides: TGTGCCAGTAGTCCACAGGTCAGCTCCTACAATGAGCAGTTCTTC. Translating it yields CASSPQVSSYNEQFF.

Points on this clone: This sample also contains other DNA sequences that code for the same CDR3. This rearrangement joins TRBV4-3 to TRBJ2-5; TRBD1 matches at 9 bases. After removal of 3 bases from V and 4 bases from J, the junction contained 0 bases not matched to a gene. Germline loops: CDR1 LGHNA, CDR2 YSLEER. CDR3 size: 13 residues. CDR3: CASSQDRGETQYF. The CDR3 coding sequence is TGCGCCAGCAGCCAGGACAGGGGAGAGACCCAGTACTTC.

This chain uses TRBV5-1 with TRBJ2-1; 7 bases align to TRBD2. The CDR3 covers 17 residues. V dropped 0 bases and J dropped 3; count of bases not matched to a gene: 9. Germline V gene sequence: CDR1 SGHRS, CDR2 YFSETQ. CDR3 nucleotide sequence: TGCGCCAGCAGCTTGGACGAGAGGGAGGGCCTCTACAATGAGCAGTTCTTC. As protein: CASSLDEREGLYNEQFF.

The gene calls are TRBV7-2 and TRBJ2-1, with 7 nucleotides matching TRBD2. This CDR3 spans 16 amino acids. J gave up 4 bases and V 3 bases, and 9 bases lay outside the gene matches. The germline V gene has CDR1 SGHTA and CDR2 FQGNSA. The CDR3 spells CASSFNLGLEYNEQFF. For the CDR3, the DNA is TGTGCCAGCAGCTTTAATCTCGGACTAGAATACAATGAGCAGTTCTTC.